This T cell receptor beta chain was recovered during a study of identical twins. Overall study findings and caveats: Out-of-frame alpha sequences shared by twins were enriched for low generation probability. Abundant beta clonotypes from cord blood bore fewer insertions; memory repertoires lacked this pattern.

Using its own MiXCR run on the 5' RACE reads, TCRdb lists one record per CDR3 protein. The table has 1.5 million to 2 million distinct CDR3 sequences, around 33% seen once. Per the germline V gene, CDR1 is MNHNS and CDR2 is SASEGT. This CDR3 contains 13 residues. With 2 bases removed from V and 1 base from J, the gap between germline ends came to 5 bases. About this clonotype itself: The antigen is not known.

The chain combines TRBV6-1 with TRBJ1-1; no reliable D call. The specimen sequenced was cord blood. The source is a newborn girl in good health. CDR3 bases: TGTGCCAGCAGTGAAATGGAGAACACTGAAGCTTTCTTT. Encoded protein: CASSEMENTEAFF.